A selection of T cell receptor beta chains follows, all from one sample in a study of blood T cell repertoires in COVID-19. Measured with immunoSEQ multiplex PCR; TCRdb has only the in-frame clones, and not every one. Of about 100,000 clones in the sample, approximately 87% are singletons; the top ten hold roughly 13%. The sequencing sample was made of peripheral blood. The receptors here all came from a human donor in a cohort sampled during active COVID-19. CDR3s include the opening cysteine and the closing phenylalanine or tryptophan. A D gene is named only where the DNA matches it firmly. A row's size may be missing; if present it is once, few, many or a size class.

V	size	J	D	DNA	CDR3
TRBV24-1	few	TRBJ2-1	TRBD2	TGTGCCACCAGTCTAGCGGGGGGTAGGGATGAGCAGTTCTTC	CATSLAGGRDEQFF
TRBV11-2	.	TRBJ2-1	TRBD2	TGTGCCAGCAGCTTAGATCGGGAGGGCCACTACAATGAGCAGTTCTTC	CASSLDREGHYNEQFF
TRBV5-1	.	TRBJ2-5	TRBD1	TGCGCCAGCAGCCGTTCTCGGGACAGGGCGGCAGAGACCCAGTACTTC	CASSRSRDRAAETQYF
TRBV27	once	TRBJ1-2	.	TGTGCCAGCAGAATGGGAGGTGGCTACACCTTC	CASRMGGGYTF
TRBV3-1/TRBV3-2	.	TRBJ2-1	TRBD2	TGTGCCAGCAGCCAACTAGCGGGGAGGGACTACAATGAGCAGTTCTTC	CASSQLAGRDYNEQFF
TRBV11-3	.	TRBJ1-1	.	TGTGCCAGCAGCTTAGGGGGGCCGTCGAACACTGAAGCTTTCTTT	CASSLGGPSNTEAFF
TRBV5-5	.	TRBJ2-2	.	TGTGCCAGCAGCTTTCCTCCCGGCACCGGGGAGCTGTTTTTT	CASSFPPGTGELFF
TRBV18	.	TRBJ1-1	.	TGTGCCAGCTCACCACCGATGGGCTCTGAAGCTTTCTTT	CASSPPMGSEAFF
TRBV27	.	TRBJ1-1	.	TGTGCCAGCAGTTTATGGCAGGGCTCTGAAGCTTTCTTT	CASSLWQGSEAFF
TRBV3-1/TRBV3-2	few	TRBJ1-5	.	TGTGCCAGCAGCCAGACGGGTAGTAGTCAGCCCCAGCATTTT	CASSQTGSSQPQHF
TRBV4-1	.	TRBJ1-5	.	TGCGCCAGCAGCCAAGGCGCCTTTTATAGCAATCAGCCCCAGCATTTT	CASSQGAFYSNQPQHF
TRBV9	.	TRBJ2-2	TRBD2	TGTGCCAGCAGCCAAAGGACTAGCGGGAGTTATGGCGGGGAGCTGTTTTTT	CASSQRTSGSYGGELFF
TRBV7-2	.	TRBJ1-5	TRBD1	TGTGCCAGCAGCTCAGAAGGGGGCCGGGGCAATCAGCCCCAGCATTTT	CASSSEGGRGNQPQHF
TRBV9	.	TRBJ1-2	.	TGTGCCAGCAGCGTAGCTCCGGGAGGGAATTATGGCTACACCTTC	CASSVAPGGNYGYTF
TRBV5-1	.	TRBJ2-1	TRBD2	TGCGCCAGCAGCTTGGTTCTAGCGGGGGGCTACAATGAGCAGTTCTTC	CASSLVLAGGYNEQFF
TRBV11-2	.	TRBJ1-6	TRBD1	TGTGCCAGCAGCATAACAGGGGGCTTTTCACCCCTCCACTTT	CASSITGGFSPLHF
TRBV7-2	.	TRBJ1-2	.	TGTGCCAGCACCTCCGTGGGGGGATTCTATGGCTACACCTTC	CASTSVGGFYGYTF
TRBV18	.	TRBJ2-7	TRBD2	TGTGCCAGCACCCTAGCGGGAGAGGACGAGCAGTACTTC	CASTLAGEDEQYF
TRBV28	.	TRBJ1-2	.	TGTGCCAGCAGTTTCGGTTCCGTTCCAAACTATGGCTACACCTTC	CASSFGSVPNYGYTF
TRBV21-1	.	TRBJ2-5	.	TGTGCCAGCAGCAAACAGGGCCCCAATCCAATGGAGACCCAGTACTTC	CASSKQGPNPMETQYF
TRBV5-1	.	TRBJ2-7	.	TGCGCCAGCAGCTTGGCCGGGCAGGGGTACGAGCAGTACTTC	CASSLAGQGYEQYF
TRBV25-1	.	TRBJ2-6	.	TGTGCCAGCAGTGTACGGGGGGCATATGGGGCCAACGTCCTGACTTTC	CASSVRGAYGANVLTF
TRBV5-4	.	TRBJ1-1	.	TGTGCCAGCAGCTTGGTTGGGGCCATTGAAGCTTTCTTT	CASSLVGAIEAFF
TRBV2	.	TRBJ2-7	.	TGTGCCAGCAGTGAACTACTGGGGGGCGAGCAGTACTTC	CASSELLGGEQYF
TRBV4-3	.	TRBJ1-2	TRBD1	TGCGCCAGCAGCCAAGCACAGGGGGCCGGCTATGGCTACACCTTC	CASSQAQGAGYGYTF
TRBV7-2	.	TRBJ2-5	TRBD2	TGTGCCAGCAGCTTAAGTCCTAGCGGGGAAGAGACCCAGTACTTC	CASSLSPSGEETQYF
TRBV27	few	TRBJ1-5	.	TGTGCCAGCAGTTCCTGGGGGGGCTATAATCAGCCCCAGCATTTT	CASSSWGGYNQPQHF
TRBV18	.	TRBJ2-5	.	TGTGCCAGCTCCTTAGAGGGCGCCGAGACCCAGTACTTC	CASSLEGAETQYF
TRBV25-1	.	TRBJ2-7	TRBD1	TGTGCCAGCAGTGGAAACAGGGGTCTAAGCTCCTACGAGCAGTACTTC	CASSGNRGLSSYEQYF
TRBV6-5	.	TRBJ2-5	.	TGTGCCAGCAGTTACGGAGGTCAAGAGACCCAGTACTTC	CASSYGGQETQYF
TRBV5-4	.	TRBJ2-1	.	TGTGCCAGCAGCTCGACTAGCAATGAGCAGTTCTTC	CASSSTSNEQFF
TRBV12-5	.	TRBJ2-3	.	TGTGCTAGTGGACCACCAGGGGATACGCAGTATTTT	CASGPPGDTQYF